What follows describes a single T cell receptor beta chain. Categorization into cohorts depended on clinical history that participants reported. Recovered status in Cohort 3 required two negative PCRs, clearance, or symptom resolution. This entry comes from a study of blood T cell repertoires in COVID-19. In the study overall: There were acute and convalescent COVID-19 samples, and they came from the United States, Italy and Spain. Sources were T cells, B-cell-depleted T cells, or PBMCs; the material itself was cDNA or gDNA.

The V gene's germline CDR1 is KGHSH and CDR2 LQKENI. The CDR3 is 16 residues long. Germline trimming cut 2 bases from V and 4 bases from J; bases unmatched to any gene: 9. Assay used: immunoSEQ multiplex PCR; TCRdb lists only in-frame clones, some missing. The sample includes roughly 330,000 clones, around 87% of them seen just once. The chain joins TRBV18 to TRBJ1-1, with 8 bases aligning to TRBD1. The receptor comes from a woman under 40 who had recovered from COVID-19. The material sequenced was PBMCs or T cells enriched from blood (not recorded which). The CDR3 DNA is TGTGCCAGCTCACCAAGAGGGGACAGGCAGAGCACTGAAGCTTTCTTT. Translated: CASSPRGDRQSTEAFF.